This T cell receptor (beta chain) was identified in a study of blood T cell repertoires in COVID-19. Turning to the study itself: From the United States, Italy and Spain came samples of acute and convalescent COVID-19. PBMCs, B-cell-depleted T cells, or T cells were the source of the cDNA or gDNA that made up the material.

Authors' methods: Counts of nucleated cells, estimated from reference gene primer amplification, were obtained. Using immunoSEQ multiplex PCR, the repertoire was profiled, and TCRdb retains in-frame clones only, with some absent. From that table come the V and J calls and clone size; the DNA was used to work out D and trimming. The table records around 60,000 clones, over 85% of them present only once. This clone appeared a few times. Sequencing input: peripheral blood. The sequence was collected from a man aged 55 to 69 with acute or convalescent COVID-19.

The CDR3 DNA reads TGTGCCAGCAGCCAAGCACAGGGGATGAACACTGAAGCTTTCTTT. Translating gives CASSQAQGMNTEAFF. V and J are TRBV14 and TRBJ1-1; 7 bases map to TRBD1. J was trimmed by 0 bases and V by 1 base; bases with no gene match: 2. CDR1 and CDR2 from the germline V gene are SGHDN and FVKESK. CDR3 length: 15 amino acids.